The 10 T cell receptor beta chains presented below share a single source sample, sequenced in a study of T cells after yellow fever vaccination. TCRdb fed the 5' RACE reads into MiXCR, producing one record per CDR3 protein. The sample has some 320,000 distinct CDR3 sequences; approximately 4% are singletons. Sequenced material: PBMCs, taken 15 days after the yellow fever booster vaccination. The receptor set was obtained from a man between 18 and 35 years old who received the YFV17D yellow fever vaccine.

Ten or more counts support this clonotype. The rearrangement links TRBV6-5 to TRBJ1-5; no firm D call. The CDR3 contains 16 residues. Germline V gives CDR1 MNHEY, CDR2 SVGAGI. Trimming took off 2 bases at V and 2 bases at J, with 13 bases between the two ends. CDR3 DNA sequence: TGTGCCAGCAGTTACCGTAAGGGTTGGGGCAATCAGCCCCAGCATTTT. The encoded protein is CASSYRKGWGNQPQHF.

This CDR3 is CASSTPLRKTEAFF. CDR3 DNA sequence: TGTGCCAGCAGCACCCCTTTGAGGAAGACTGAAGCTTTCTTT. V gene TRBV12-3 or TRBV12-4 combines with J gene TRBJ1-1; no reliable D call. Trimming removed 6 bases from V and 5 bases from J, with 16 bases in between. This CDR3 is 14 amino acids long.

The rearrangement links TRBV6-5 to TRBJ2-7, with 7 bases lining up with TRBD1. The germline CDR1 and CDR2 sequences are MNHEY and SVGAGI. After removal of 0 bases from V and 4 bases from J, the junction contained 6 bases not matched to a gene. This CDR3 region has 15 residues. CDR3 amino acids: CASSYSIGQVYEQYF. As DNA, the CDR3 is TGTGCCAGCAGTTACTCGATAGGACAGGTTTACGAGCAGTACTTC.

This clonotype was recorded at least ten times. V gene TRBV20-1 combines with J gene TRBJ2-3, with TRBD2 identical over 11 bases. The V and J ends lost 2 bases and 2 bases, in that order; junction bases with no gene match: 3. Per the germline V gene, CDR1 is DFQATT and CDR2 is SNEGSKA (reference sequence). This CDR3 has 15 amino acids. In nucleotides, the CDR3 is TGCAGTGCTAGAATAGCGGGGGGGTCCACAGATACGCAGTATTTT. It is translated as CSARIAGGSTDTQYF.

This clonotype has at least ten counts. The chain combines TRBV5-6 with TRBJ2-2, with D perhaps matching TRBD1 (6 bases). The CDR3 contains 14 residues. Trimming took off 3 bases at V and 5 bases at J, with 11 bases between the two ends. The germline gives CDR1 SGHDT, CDR2 YYEEEE. The CDR3 nucleotides read TGTGCCAGCAGCTCCGGGACATTAACCGGGGAGCTGTTTTTT. Residues: CASSSGTLTGELFF.

This clonotype came up many times. The rearrangement links TRBV9 to TRBJ2-1; TRBD2 might be the D (7 bases). Trimming shortened V by 0 bases and J by 4 bases, and 11 bases separated the two germline ends. Germline V gives CDR1 SGDLS, CDR2 YYNGEE. The CDR3 covers 15 residues. The CDR3 region is CASSVGGGEYNEQFF. Written as DNA, the CDR3 is TGTGCCAGCAGCGTAGGCGGGGGCGAATACAATGAGCAGTTCTTC.

This clonotype has just a few counts. V and J are TRBV20-1 and TRBJ2-7; D perhaps matches TRBD1 (5 bases). The CDR3 covers 13 residues. Germline CDR1 DFQATT, CDR2 SNEGSKA (reference sequence). V lost 6 bases to trimming and J lost 0 bases, with 12 bases between them. The CDR3 DNA follows: TGCAGTGCGATAGGACACTTCTCCTACGAGCAGTACTTC. Translated, it gives CSAIGHFSYEQYF.

This clonotype was seen at least ten times. J is TRBJ1-5 and V is TRBV7-2, with TRBD1 identical over 7 bases. This CDR3 contains 15 residues. The germline gives CDR1 SGHTA, CDR2 FQGNSA. V trimming: 5 bases; J trimming: 3 bases; junction bases outside the gene matches: 7. The CDR3 loop is CASSLWTGLNQPQHF. In DNA form, the CDR3 reads TGTGCCAGCAGCCTATGGACAGGACTCAATCAGCCCCAGCATTTT.

This clonotype was counted only a few times. CDR3 residues: CSVDPGRTEAFF. The CDR3 DNA reads TGCAGCGTTGATCCCGGGAGAACTGAAGCTTTCTTT. The chain joins TRBV29-1 to TRBJ1-1; D not certain. V lost 3 bases and J lost 5, with 10 bases in between. This CDR3 spans 12 amino acids. Germline CDR1 reads SQVTM; CDR2 reads ANQGSEA.

This clonotype was picked up many times. This sequence joins TRBV4-3 and TRBJ1-2; D call uncertain. CDR3 length equals 15 residues. From germline, CDR1 is LGHNA and CDR2 YSLEER. The V and J ends lost 1 base and 5 bases respectively, with 14 bases between them. The CDR3 DNA reads TGCGCCAGCAGCCAAGGCCTAGGAGGGTGGTATGGCTACACCTTC. Translated: CASSQGLGGWYGYTF.